This TCR beta chain was retrieved from a study of neurological immune-mediated disorders. Study findings and constraints: Expansion of TCR clones was greatest in HTLV-1-associated myelopathy and smallest in multiple sclerosis, where it fell below that of healthy controls.

This clonotype appeared a few times. Its target is unknown. Synthesis of cDNA used 5'RACE (with 10-nucleotide random UMIs). TCRdb processed the 5' RACE reads anew with MiXCR; each CDR3 protein has one entry. The sample holds more than 75,000 distinct CDR3 sequences, 10% seen once. Healthy control participants comprised blood bank volunteers in Maryland, USA. This TCR was recovered from a man between 35 and 55 years old in good health. The sample taken for sequencing was PBMCs.

The CDR3 here is CASTPDRGPGELFF. CDR3 bases: TGTGCCAGCACCCCGGACAGGGGACCCGGGGAGCTGTTTTTT. V gene TRBV7-2 combines with J gene TRBJ2-2, with TRBD1 identical over 9 bases. The CDR3 has 14 amino acids. Germline V lookup: CDR1 SGHTA, CDR2 FQGNSA. The trim removed 7 bases at V and 6 bases at J, leaving 6 bases unmatched.